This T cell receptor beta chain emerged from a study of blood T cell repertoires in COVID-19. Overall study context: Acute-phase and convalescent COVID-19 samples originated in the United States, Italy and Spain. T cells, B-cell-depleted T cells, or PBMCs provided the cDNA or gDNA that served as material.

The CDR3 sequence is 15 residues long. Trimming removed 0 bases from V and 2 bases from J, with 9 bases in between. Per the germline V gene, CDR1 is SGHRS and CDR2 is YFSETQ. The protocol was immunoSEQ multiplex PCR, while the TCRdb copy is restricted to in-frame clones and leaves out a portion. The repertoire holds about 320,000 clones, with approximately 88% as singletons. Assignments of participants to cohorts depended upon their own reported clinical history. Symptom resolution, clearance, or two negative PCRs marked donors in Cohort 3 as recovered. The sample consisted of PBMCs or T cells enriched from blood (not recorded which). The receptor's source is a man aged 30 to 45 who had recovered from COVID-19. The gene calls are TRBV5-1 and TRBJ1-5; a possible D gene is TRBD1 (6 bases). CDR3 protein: CASSLAGARNQPQHF. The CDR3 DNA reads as TGCGCCAGCAGCTTGGCAGGGGCCCGCAATCAGCCCCAGCATTTT.